Detailed here is one TCR beta chain. Its antigen is undetermined. This specimen belongs to a study of T cell clones after liver transplantation. About the research overall: TCRbeta sequencing after a pre-transplant mixed lymphocyte reaction identified graft-donor-reactive clones, later tracked in post-transplant blood. Whole-study results and caveats: Migration into the graft, not deletion, may explain lost graft donor-reactive T cells. A larger donor-reactive than third-party decline suggested partial antigen-specific deletion.

Sequencing was performed with immunoSEQ multiplex PCR; in TCRdb, only in-frame clones are kept and a portion is missing. The sample holds under 90,000 clones; around 80% are singletons and the top ten take over 0.45%. The clonotype originates from a human donor who received a liver transplant. Sequences were derived from CD4+ T cells from blood, sampled before liver transplant.

The CDR3 coding sequence is TGTGCCATCAGTACGGGACTAGCGGGAGGGAGCGAGCAGTACTTC. It is translated as CAISTGLAGGSEQYF. V gene TRBV10-3 combines with J gene TRBJ2-7, with 16 bases that match TRBD2. Trimming removed 5 bases from V and 6 bases from J; junction bases left unmatched: 4. Per germline, CDR1 ENHRY and CDR2 SYGVKD. The CDR3 length is 15 residues.